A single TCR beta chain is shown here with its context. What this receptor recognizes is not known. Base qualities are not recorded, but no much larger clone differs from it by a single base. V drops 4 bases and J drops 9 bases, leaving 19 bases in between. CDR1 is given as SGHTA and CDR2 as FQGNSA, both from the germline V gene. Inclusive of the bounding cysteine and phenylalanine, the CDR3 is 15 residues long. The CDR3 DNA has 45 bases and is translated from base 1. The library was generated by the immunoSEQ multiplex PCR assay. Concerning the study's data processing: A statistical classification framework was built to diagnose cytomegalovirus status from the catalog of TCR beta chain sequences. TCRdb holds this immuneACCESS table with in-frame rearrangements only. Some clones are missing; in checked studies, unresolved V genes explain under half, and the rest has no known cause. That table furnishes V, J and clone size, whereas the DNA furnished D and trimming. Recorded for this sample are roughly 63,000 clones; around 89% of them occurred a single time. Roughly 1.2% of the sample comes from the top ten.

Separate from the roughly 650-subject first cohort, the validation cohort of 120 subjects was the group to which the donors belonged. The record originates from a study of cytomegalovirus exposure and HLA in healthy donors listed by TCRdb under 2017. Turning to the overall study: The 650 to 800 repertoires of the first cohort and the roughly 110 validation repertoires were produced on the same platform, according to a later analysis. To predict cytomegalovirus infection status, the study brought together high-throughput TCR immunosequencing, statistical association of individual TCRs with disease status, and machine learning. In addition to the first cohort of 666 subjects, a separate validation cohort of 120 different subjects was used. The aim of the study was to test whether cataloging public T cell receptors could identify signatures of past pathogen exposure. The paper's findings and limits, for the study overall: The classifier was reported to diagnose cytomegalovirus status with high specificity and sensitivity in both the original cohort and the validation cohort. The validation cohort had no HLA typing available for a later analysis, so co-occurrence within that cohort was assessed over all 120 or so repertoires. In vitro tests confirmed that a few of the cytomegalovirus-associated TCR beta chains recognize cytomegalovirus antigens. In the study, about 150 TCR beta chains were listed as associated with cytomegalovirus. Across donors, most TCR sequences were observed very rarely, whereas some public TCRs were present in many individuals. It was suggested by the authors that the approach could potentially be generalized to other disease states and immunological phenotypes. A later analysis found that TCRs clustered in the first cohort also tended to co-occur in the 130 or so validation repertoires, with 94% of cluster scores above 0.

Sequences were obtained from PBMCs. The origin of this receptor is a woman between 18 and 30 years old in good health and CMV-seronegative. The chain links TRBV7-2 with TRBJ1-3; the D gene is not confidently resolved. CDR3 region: CASSSPARGYSTIYF. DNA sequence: TGTGCCAGCAGCTCCCCCGCCCGGGGTTATAGCACCATATATTTT.